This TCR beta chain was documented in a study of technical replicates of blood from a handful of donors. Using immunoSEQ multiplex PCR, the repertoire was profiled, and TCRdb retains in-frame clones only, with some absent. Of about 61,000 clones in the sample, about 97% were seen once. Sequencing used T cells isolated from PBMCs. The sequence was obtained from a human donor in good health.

This chain's CDR3 is CASSPPWTSGTSTDTQYF. CDR3 nucleotide sequence: TGTGCCAGCTCACCACCCTGGACTAGCGGGACCAGCACAGATACGCAGTATTTT. V and J are TRBV18 and TRBJ2-3; 12 bases fit TRBD2. The CDR3 totals 18 residues. Germline loops: CDR1 KGHSH, CDR2 LQKENI. V lost 0 bases, J lost 0 bases, and 4 bases stayed unmatched.